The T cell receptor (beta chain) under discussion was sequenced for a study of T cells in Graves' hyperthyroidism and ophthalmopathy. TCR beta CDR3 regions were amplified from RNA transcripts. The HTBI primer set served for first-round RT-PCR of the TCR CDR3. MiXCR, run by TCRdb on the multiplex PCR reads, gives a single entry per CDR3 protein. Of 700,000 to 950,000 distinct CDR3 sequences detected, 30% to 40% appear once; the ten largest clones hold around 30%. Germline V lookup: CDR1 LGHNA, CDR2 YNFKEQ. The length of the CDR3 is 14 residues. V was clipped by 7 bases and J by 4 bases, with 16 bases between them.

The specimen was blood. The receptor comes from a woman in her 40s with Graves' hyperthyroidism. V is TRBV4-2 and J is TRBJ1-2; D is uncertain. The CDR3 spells CASKPSGLLYGYTF. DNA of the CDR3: TGTGCCAGCAAACCCTCGGGTCTCCTCTATGGCTACACCTTC.